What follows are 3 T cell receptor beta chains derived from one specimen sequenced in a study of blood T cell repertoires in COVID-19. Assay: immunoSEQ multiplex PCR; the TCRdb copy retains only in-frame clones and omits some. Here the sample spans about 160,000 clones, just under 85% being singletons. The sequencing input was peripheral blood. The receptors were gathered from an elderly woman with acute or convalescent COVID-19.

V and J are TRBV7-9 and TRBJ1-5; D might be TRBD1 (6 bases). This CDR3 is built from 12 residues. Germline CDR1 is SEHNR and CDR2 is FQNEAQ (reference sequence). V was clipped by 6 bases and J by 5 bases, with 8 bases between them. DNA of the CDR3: TGTGCCAGCAGTCCAGGGGATCAGCCCCAGCATTTT. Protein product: CASSPGDQPQHF.

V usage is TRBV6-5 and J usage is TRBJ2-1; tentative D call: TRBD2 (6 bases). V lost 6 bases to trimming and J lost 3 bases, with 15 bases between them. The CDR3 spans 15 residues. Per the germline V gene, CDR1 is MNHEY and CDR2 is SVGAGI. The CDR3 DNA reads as TGTGCCAGCAGCTTTCGGAGTAGCGGCTACAATGAGCAGTTCTTC. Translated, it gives CASSFRSSGYNEQFF.

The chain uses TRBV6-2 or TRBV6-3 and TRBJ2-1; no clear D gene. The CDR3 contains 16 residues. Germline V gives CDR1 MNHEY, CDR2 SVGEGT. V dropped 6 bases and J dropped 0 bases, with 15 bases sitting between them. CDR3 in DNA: TGTGCCAGCAGCGACGTCGACTTGGGCTCCTACAATGAGCAGTTCTTC. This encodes CASSDVDLGSYNEQFF.